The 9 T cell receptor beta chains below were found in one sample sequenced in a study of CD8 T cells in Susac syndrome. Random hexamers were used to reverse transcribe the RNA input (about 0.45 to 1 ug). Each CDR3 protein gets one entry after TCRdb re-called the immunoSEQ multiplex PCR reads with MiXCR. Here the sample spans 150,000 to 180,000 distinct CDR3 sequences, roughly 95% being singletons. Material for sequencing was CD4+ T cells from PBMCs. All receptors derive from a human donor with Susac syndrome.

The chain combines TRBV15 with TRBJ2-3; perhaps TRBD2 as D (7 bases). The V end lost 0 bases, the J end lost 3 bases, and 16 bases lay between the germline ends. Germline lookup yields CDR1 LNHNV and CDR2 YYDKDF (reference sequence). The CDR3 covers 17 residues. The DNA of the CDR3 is TGTGCCACCAGCAGAGATCGGCGCGGGGGCGGAACAGATACGCAGTATTTT. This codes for CATSRDRRGGGTDTQYF.

The CDR3 sequence: CSATGLAKNIQYF. CDR3 DNA: TGCAGTGCTACGGGACTAGCCAAAAACATTCAGTACTTC. The chain employs TRBV20-1 and TRBJ2-4, with D possibly matching TRBD2 (6 bases). The CDR3 contains 13 residues. Looked up from germline, CDR1 is DFQATT and CDR2 is SNEGSKA (reference sequence). The V gene lost 4 bases and the J gene lost 0 bases, with 7 bases spanning the gap.

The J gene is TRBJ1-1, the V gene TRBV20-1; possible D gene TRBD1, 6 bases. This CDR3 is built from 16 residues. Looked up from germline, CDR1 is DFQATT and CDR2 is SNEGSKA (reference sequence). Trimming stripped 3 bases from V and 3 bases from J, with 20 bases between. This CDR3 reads CSARTYRVTGYTEAFF. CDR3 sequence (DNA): TGCAGTGCTAGGACCTACAGGGTAACCGGGTACACTGAAGCTTTCTTT.

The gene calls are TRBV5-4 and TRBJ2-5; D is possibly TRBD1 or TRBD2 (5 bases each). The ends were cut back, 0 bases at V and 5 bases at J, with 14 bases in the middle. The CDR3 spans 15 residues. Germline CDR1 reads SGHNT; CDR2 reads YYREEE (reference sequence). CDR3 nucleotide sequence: TGTGCCAGCAGCTTGGAGGGACCCCGGTCGGAGACCCAGTACTTC. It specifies CASSLEGPRSETQYF.

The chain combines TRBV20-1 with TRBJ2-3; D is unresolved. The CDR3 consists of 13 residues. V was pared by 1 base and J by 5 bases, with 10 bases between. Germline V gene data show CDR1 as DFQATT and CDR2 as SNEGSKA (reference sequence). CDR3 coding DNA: TGCAGTGCTAGAGGGCCCTCCGGAGATACGCAGTATTTT. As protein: CSARGPSGDTQYF.

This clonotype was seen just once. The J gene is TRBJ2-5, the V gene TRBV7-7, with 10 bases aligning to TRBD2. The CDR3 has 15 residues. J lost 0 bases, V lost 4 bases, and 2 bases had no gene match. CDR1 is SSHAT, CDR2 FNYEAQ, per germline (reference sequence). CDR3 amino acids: CASSSLAGDQETQYF. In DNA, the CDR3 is TGTGCCAGCAGCTCTCTAGCGGGGGACCAAGAGACCCAGTACTTC.

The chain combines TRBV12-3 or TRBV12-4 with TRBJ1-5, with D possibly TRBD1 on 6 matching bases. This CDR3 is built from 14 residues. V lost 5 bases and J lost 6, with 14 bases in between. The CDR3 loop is CASSAQGTGQPQHF. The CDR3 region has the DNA TGTGCCAGCAGTGCCCAGGGGACGGGTCAGCCCCAGCATTTT.

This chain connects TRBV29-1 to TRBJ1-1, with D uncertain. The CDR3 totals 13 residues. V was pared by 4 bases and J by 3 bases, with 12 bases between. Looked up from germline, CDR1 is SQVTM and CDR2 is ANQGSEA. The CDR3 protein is CSVAVGWDTEAFF. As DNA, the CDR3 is TGCAGCGTTGCGGTTGGGTGGGACACTGAAGCTTTCTTT.

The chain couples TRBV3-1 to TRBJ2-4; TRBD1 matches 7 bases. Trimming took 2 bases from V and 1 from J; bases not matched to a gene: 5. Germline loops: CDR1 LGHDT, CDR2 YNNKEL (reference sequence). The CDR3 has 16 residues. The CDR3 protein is CASSQREGAAKNIQYF. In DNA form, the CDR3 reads TGTGCCAGCAGCCAACGTGAGGGGGCGGCCAAAAACATTCAGTACTTC.